This T cell receptor (beta chain) emerged from a study of Ad26.COV2.S vaccination and SARS-CoV-2 variants. About the research overall: Administration of Ad26.COV2.S was intramuscular, either once or twice 56 days apart. Study-level results: Estimates derived from TCR breadth and depth analyses may have underestimated total T cell responses.

Clones were read by immunoSEQ multiplex PCR, and TCRdb kept only the in-frame ones, dropping some. This table holds around 250,000 clones, more than 70% found once. The treatment: around 19 received Ad26.COV2.S at low or high dose, single or two shots; roughly five received placebo; per-sample allocation not given. Specimen acquisition occurred on day 63 following the initial vaccine or placebo injection. With regard to this clone: Its target is not known.

V lost 5 bases to trimming and J lost 5 bases, with 15 bases between them. This CDR3 region has 14 residues. Germline loops: CDR1 SGHTA, CDR2 FQGNSA. The chain links TRBV7-2 to TRBJ2-5; no clear D gene. The source material was peripheral blood, sampled in a trial of Ad26.COV2.S vaccine versus placebo. The sequence was obtained from a person between 18 and 65 years old who received the Ad26.COV2.S COVID-19 vaccine or a placebo. This CDR3 reads CASSTGPSGETQYF. The CDR3 DNA reads as TGTGCCAGCAGCACGGGCCCCTCCGGGGAGACCCAGTACTTC.